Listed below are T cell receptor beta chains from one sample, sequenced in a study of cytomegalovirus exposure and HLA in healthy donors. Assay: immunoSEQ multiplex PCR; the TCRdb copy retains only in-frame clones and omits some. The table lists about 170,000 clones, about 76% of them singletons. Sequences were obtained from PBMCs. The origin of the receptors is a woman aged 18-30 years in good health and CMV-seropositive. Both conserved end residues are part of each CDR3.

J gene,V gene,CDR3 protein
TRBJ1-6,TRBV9,CASSRTGQGRNSPLHF
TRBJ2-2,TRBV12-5,CASGLVPNRDRGQGGELFF
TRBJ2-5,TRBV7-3,CASSSQAQETQYF
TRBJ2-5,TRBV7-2,CASSLSSGQGEKETQYF
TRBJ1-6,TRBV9,CASSEDRHSPLHF
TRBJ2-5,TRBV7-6,CASSLSTGVVVTQYF
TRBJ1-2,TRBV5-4,CASSGRDRGHGYTF
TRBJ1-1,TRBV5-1,CASSSELTGWNTEAFF
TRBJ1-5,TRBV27,CASLHIVRRGQPQHF
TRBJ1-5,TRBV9,CASSAGQTGNQPQHF
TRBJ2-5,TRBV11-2,CASSLGLATETQYF
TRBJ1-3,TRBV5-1,CASTLTGSGNTIYF
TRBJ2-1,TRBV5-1,CASSLGGVYSEQFF
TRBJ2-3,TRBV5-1,CASSNDRLGTDTQYF
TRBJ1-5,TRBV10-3,CAISESGVSNQPQHF
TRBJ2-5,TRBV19,CASSIVLGGETQYF
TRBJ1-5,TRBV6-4,CASSPVYSNQPQHF
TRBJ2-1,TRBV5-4,CASSFGLAGYNEQFF
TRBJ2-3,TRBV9,CASSLRLAGELTDTQYF
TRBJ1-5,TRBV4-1,CASSQTGFQPQHF
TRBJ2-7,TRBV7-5,CARSPGTVNYEQYF
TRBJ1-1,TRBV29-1,CSVGWGLEAFF
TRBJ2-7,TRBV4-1,CASSQDLLSVAYEQYF
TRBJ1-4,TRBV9,CASSKRGSTNEKLFF
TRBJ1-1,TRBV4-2,CASREEAAEAFF
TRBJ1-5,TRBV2,CASGGGGNQPQHF
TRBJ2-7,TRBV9,CASSPAWGGTYEQYF
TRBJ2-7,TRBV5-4,CASSGSGTSFYEQYF
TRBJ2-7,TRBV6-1,CASTGWSGEYEQYF
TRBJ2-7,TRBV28,CASSADRDRYEQYF
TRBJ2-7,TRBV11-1,CASSFRTGDGEQYF
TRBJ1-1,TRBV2,CASSQRTGGTEAFF
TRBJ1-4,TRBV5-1,CASSLGPINEKLFF
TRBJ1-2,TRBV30,CAWTESSGDGYTF
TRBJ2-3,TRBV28,CASTKTSGLTDTQYF
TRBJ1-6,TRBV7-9,CASTSFTGVFPLHF
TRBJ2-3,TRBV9,CASSGQGDRTDTQYF
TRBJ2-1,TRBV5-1,CASSLIPASYSYNEQFF